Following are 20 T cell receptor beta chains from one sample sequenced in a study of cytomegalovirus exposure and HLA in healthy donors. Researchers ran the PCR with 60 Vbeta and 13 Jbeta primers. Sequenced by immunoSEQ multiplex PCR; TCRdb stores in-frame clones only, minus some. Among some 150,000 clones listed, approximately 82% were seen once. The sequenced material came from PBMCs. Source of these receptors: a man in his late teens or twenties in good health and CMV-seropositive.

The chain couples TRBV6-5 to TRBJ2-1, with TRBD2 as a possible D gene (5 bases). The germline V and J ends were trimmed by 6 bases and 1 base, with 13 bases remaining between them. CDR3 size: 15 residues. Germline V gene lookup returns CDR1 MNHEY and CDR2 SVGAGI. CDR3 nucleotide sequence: TGTGCCAGCAGACCTACTAGAGGGTCCTACAATGAGCAGTTCTTC. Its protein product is CASRPTRGSYNEQFF.

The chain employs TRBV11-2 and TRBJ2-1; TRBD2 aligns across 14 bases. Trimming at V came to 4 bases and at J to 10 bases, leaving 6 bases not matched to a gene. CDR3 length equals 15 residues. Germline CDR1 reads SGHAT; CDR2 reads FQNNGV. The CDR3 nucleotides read TGTGCCAGCAGCTCTTCGGGACTAGCGGGAGACGAGCAGTTCTTC. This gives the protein CASSSSGLAGDEQFF.

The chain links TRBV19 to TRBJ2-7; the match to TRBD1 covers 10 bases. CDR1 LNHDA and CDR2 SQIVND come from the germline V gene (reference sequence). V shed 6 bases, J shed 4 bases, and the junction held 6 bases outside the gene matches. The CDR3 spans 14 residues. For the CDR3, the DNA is TGTGCCAGTAGCCCCGGGACAGGGGAGTACGAGCAGTACTTC. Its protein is CASSPGTGEYEQYF. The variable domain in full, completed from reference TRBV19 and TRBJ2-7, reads DGGITQSPKYLFRKEGQNVTLSCEQNLNHDAMYWYRQDPGQGLRLIYYSQIVNDFQKGDIAEGYSVSREKKESFPLTVTSAQKNPTAFYLCASSPGTGEYEQYFGPGTRLTVT.

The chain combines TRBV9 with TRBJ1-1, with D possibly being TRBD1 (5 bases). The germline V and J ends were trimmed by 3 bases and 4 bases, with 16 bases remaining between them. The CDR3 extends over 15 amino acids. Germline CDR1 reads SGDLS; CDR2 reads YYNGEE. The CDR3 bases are TGTGCCAGCAGCGCCACCCCCGGGGGGGGCACTGAAGCTTTCTTT. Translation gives CASSATPGGGTEAFF.

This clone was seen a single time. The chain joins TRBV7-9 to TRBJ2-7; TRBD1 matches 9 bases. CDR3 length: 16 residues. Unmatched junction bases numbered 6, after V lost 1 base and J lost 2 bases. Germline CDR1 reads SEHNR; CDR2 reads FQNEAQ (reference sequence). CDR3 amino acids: CASSLVPGTGTYEQYF. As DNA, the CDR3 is TGTGCCAGCAGCTTAGTCCCCGGGACAGGGACCTACGAGCAGTACTTC.

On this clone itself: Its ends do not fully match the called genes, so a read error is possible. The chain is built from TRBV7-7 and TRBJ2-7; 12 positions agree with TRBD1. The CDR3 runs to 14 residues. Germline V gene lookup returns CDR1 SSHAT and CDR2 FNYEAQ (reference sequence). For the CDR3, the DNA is TGTGCTAGCAGCCCTGGGACAGGGGGCGACGAGCAGTACTTC. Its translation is CASSPGTGGDEQYF.

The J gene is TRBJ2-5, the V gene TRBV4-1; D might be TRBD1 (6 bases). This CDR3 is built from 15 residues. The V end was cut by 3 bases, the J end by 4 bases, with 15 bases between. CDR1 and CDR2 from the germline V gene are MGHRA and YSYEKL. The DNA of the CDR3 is TGCGCCAGCAGCCAGGACAGAGGTAGACGAGAGACCCAGTACTTC. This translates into CASSQDRGRRETQYF.

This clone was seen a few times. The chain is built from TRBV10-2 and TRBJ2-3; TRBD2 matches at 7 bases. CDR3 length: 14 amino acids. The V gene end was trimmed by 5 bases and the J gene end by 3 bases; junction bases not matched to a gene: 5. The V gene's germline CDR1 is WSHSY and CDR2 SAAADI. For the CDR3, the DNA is TGCGCCAGCAGTCTGACTAGCAGGACAGATACGCAGTATTTT. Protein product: CASSLTSRTDTQYF.

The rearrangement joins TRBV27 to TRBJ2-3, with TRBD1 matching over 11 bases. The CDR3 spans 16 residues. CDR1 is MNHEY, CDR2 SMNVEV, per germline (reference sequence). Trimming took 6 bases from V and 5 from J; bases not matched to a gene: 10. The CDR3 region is CASSPGGTGGRDTQYF. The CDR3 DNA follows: TGTGCCAGCAGCCCAGGGGGGACAGGGGGTCGAGATACGCAGTATTTT.

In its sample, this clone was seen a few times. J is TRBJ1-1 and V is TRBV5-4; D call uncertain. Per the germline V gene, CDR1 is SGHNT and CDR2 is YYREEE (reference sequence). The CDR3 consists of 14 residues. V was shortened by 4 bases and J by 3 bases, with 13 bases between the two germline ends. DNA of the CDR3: TGTGCCAGCAGCCCCATCGGTCGGGACACTGAAGCTTTCTTT. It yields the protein CASSPIGRDTEAFF.

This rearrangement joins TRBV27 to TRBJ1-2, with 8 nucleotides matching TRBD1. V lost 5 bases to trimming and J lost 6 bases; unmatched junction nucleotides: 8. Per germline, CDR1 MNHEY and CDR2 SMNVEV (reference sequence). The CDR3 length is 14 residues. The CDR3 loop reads CASSLRTGIDGYTF. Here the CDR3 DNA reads TGTGCCAGCAGTCTAAGGACAGGGATTGATGGCTACACCTTC.

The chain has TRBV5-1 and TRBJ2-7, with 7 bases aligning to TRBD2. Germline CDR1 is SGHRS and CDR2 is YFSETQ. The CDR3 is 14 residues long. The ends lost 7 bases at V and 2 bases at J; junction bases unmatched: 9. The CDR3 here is CASAHTGGTYEQYF. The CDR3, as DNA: TGCGCCAGCGCCCACACGGGAGGAACCTACGAGCAGTACTTC.

In DNA, the CDR3 is TGTGCCAGCAGCGATGAGGGTGGGACTAACACTGAAGCTTTCTTT. This translates into CASSDEGGTNTEAFF. The chain recombines TRBV9 with TRBJ1-1, with D possibly being TRBD1 (5 bases). The CDR3 runs to 15 residues. Germline assignment: CDR1 SGDLS and CDR2 YYNGEE. V lost 3 bases to trimming and J lost 2 bases, with 14 bases between them.

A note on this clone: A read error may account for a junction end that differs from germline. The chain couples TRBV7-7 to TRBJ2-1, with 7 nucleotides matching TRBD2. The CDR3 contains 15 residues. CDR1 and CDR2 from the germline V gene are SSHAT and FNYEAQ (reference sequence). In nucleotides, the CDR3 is TGTGCTAGCAGCCACACTACTAGCGCACACAATGAGCAGTTCTTC. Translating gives CASSHTTSAHNEQFF.

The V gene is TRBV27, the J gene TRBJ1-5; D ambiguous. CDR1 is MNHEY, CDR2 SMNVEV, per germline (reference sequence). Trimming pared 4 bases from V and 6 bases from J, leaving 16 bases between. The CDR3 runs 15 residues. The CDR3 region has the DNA TGTGCCAGCAGTTCACGCTGGGGTCGGGGTCAGCCCCAGCATTTT. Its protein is CASSSRWGRGQPQHF.

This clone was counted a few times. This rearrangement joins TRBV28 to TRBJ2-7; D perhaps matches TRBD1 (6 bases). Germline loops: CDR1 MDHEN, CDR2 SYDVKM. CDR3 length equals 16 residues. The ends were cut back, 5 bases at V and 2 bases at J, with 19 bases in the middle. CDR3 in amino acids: CASSHLPRAGAYEQYF. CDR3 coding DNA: TGTGCCAGCAGTCACCTCCCTCGGGCAGGGGCCTACGAGCAGTACTTC.

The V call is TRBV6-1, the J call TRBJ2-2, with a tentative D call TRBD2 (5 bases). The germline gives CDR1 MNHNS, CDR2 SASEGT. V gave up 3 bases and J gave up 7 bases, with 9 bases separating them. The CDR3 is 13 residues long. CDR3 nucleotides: TGTGCCAGCAGTGAGTATAGCGTCGGGGAGCTGTTTTTT. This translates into CASSEYSVGELFF.

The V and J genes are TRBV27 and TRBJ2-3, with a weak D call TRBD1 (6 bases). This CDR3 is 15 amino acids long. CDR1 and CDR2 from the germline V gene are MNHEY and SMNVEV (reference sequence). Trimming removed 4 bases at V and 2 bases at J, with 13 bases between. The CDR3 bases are TGTGCCAGCAGTTCCTCTGGGGGCCTCACAGATACGCAGTATTTT. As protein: CASSSSGGLTDTQYF.

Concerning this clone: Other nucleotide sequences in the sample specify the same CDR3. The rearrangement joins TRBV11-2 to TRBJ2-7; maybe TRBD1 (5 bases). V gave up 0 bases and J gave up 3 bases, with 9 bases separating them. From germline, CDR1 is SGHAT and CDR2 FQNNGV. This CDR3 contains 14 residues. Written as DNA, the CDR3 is TGTGCCAGCAGCTTAGAGGGTCAGGGCTACGAGCAGTACTTC. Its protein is CASSLEGQGYEQYF.

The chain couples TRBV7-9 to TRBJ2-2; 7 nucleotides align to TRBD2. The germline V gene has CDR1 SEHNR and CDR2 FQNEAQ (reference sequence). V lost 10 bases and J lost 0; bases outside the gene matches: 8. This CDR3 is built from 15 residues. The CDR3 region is CATSELAANTGELFF. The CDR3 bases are TGTGCCACCTCAGAGCTAGCGGCGAACACCGGGGAGCTGTTTTTT. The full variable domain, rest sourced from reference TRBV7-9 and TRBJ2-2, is DTGVSQNPRHKITKRGQNVTFRCDPISEHNRLYWYRQTLGQGPEFLTYFQNEAQLEKSRLLSDRFSAERPKGSFSTLEIQRTEQGDSAMYLCATSELAANTGELFFGEGSRLTVL.